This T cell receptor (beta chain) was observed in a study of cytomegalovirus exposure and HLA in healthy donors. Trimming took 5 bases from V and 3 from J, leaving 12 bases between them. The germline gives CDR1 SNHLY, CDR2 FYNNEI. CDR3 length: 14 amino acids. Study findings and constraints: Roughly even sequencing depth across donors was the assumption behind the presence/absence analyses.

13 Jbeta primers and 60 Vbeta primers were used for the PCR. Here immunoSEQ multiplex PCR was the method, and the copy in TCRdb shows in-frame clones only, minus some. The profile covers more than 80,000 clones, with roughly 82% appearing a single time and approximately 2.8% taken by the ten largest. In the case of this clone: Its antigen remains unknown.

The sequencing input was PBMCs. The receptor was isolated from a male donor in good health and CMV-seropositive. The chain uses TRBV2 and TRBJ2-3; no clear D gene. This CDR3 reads CASSPLLATDTQYF. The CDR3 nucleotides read TGTGCCAGCAGTCCACTACTCGCTACAGATACGCAGTATTTT. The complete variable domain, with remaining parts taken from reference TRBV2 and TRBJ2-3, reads EPEVTQTPSHQVTQMGQEVILRCVPISNHLYFYWYRQILGQKVEFLVSFYNNEISEKSEIFDDQFSVERPDGSNFTLKIRSTKLEDSAMYFCASSPLLATDTQYFGPGTRLTVL.